This passage covers 2 T cell receptor beta chains from one sample sequenced in a study of early T cells in non-severe SARS-CoV-2 infection. TCRdb analysed the 5' RACE reads with MiXCR anew, one entry per CDR3 protein. The sample comprises more than 50,000 distinct CDR3 sequences, 5.6% of which are singletons, and roughly 7.1% rests with the top ten. The sequenced sample was whole blood. The receptors shown here come from an adult who was a healthcare worker with PCR-confirmed SARS-CoV-2 infection or an uninfected control (not recorded which).

This clonotype showed up just once. A clone one base away is much larger, so this may be a read error. The chain employs TRBV20-1 and TRBJ2-4, with no clear D. Germline V gene data show CDR1 as DFQATT and CDR2 as SNEGSKA (reference sequence). Trimming took off 3 bases at V and 0 bases at J, with 9 bases between the two ends. This CDR3 has 14 residues. CDR3 amino acids: CSASPVVAKNIQYF. The CDR3 nucleotides read TGCAGTGCTAGCCCGGTGGTAGCCAAAAACATTCAGTACTTC.

This clonotype has ten or more counts. The chain links TRBV10-3 to TRBJ2-7; 8 bases map to TRBD1. This CDR3 region has 15 residues. The germline V gene has CDR1 ENHRY and CDR2 SYGVKD. The ends lost 3 bases at V and 5 bases at J; junction bases unmatched: 9. In DNA, the CDR3 is TGTGCCATCAGTGATAGGGGTGGACAGGGAAACGAGCAGTACTTC. Encoded protein: CAISDRGGQGNEQYF.